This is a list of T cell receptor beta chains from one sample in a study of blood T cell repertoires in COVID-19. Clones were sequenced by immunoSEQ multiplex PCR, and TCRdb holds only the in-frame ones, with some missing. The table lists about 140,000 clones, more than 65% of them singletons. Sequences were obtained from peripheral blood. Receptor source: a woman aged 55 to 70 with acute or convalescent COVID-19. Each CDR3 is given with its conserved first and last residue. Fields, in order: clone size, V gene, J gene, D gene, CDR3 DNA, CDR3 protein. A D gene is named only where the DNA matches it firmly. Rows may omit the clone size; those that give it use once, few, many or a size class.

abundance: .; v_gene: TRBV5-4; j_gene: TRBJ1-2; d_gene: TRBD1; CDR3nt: TGTGCCAGCAGCCCGGACAGGGACTATGGCTACACCTTC; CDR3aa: CASSPDRDYGYTF
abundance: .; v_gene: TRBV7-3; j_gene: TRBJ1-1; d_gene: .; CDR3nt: TGTGCCAGCAGCTTAGGGGGCAGAGGGACTGAAGCTTTCTTT; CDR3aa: CASSLGGRGTEAFF
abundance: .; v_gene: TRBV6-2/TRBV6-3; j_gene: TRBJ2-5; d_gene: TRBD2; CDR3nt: TGTGCCAGCAGTTACACCAAGCTTAGACTAGCGGAACAAGAGACCCAGTACTTC; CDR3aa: CASSYTKLRLAEQETQYF
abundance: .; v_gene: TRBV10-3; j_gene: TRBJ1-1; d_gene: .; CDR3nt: TGTGCCACCCGGGTAACGGAGAACACTGAAGCTTTCTTT; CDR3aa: CATRVTENTEAFF
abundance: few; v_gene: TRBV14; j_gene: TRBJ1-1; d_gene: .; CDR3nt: TGTGCCAGCAGCCTAACAGGTCGGACTGAAGCTTTCTTT; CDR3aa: CASSLTGRTEAFF
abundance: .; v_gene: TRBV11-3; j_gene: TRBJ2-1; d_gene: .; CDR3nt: TGTGCCAGCAGCCCAGGTCTGTGGAATGAGCAGTTCTTC; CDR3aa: CASSPGLWNEQFF
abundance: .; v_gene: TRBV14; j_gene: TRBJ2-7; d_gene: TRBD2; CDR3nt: TGTGCCAGCAGCCAAGGGAAGATTGCGGGAGGCGAGCAGTACTTC; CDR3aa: CASSQGKIAGGEQYF
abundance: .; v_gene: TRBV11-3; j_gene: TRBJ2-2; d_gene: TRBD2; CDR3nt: TGTGCCAGCAGCGTAGGACTAGCGGCCGGCTCAGTCACTTTTTTT; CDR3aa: CASSVGLAAGSVTFF
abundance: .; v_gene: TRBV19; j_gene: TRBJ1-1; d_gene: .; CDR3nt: TGTGCCAGTAGTGCCGGGGTCGGTGCGAACACTGAAGCTTTCTTT; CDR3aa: CASSAGVGANTEAFF
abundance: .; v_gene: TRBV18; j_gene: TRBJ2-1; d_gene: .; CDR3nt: TGTGCCAGCTCACCACCGGGCCCTTACAATGAGCAGTTCTTC; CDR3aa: CASSPPGPYNEQFF
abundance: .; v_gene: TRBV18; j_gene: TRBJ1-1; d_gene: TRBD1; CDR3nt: TGTGCCAGCTCACCTCCCGGGACAGGGATTAAGGCTGAAGCTTTCTTT; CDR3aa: CASSPPGTGIKAEAFF
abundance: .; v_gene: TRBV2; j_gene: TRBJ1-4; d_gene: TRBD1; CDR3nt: TGTGCCAGCAGGGGACAGGCTATTGCAACTAATGAAAAACTGTTTTTT; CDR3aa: CASRGQAIATNEKLFF
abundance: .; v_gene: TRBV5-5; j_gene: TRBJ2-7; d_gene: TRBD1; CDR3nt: TGTGCCAGCAGCTCCTTCGGGACAGTCTACGAGCAGTACTTC; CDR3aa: CASSSFGTVYEQYF
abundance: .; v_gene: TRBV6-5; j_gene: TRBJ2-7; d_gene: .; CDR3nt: TGTGCCAGCAGGGCACAGGGTGGCTACGAGCAGTACTTC; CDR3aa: CASRAQGGYEQYF
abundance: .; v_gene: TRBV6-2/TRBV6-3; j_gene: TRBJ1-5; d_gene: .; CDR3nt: TGTGCCAGCAGTTTATCGCCCCGTGCAGGGGATCGGCCCCAGCATTTT; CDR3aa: CASSLSPRAGDRPQHF
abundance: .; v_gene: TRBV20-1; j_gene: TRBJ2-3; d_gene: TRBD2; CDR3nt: TGCAGTGCTAGTGGGTCCGGCGGGAGGGCAGATACGCAGTATTTT; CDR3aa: CSASGSGGRADTQYF
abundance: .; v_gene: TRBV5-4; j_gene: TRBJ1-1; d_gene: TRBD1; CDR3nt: TGTGCCACAAACCCCGGGACAGGGGCCCTGAACACTGAAGCTTTCTTT; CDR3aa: CATNPGTGALNTEAFF
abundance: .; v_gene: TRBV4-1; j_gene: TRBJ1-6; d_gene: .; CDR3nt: TGCGCCAGCAGTACTCAGGGAAACGCCAATTCACCCCTCCACTTT; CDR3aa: CASSTQGNANSPLHF
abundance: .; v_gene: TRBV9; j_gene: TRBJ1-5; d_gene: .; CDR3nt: TGTGCCAGCAGCGTGGCGGGTAGCAATCAGCCCCAGCATTTT; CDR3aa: CASSVAGSNQPQHF
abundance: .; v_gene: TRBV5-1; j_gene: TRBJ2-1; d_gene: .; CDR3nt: TGCGCCAGCAGCTTCCGACAGGCATACAATGAGCAGTTCTTC; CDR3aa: CASSFRQAYNEQFF
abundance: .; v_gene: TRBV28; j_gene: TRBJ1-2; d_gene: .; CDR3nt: TGTGCCACCCACCTAGGGGGTGGCTACACCTTC; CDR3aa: CATHLGGGYTF
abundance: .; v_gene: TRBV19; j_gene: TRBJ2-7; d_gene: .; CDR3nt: TGTGCCAGTAGTATACTTCTGACAGGGGAGGGCGAGCAGTACTTC; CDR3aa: CASSILLTGEGEQYF
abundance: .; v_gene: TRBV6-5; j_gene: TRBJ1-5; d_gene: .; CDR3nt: TGTGCCAGCAGTTATCGACAGGTATCAGATCAGCCCCAGCATTTT; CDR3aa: CASSYRQVSDQPQHF
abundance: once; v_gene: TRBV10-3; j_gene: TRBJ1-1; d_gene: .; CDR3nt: TGTGCCATCCGGGAGGGGGGTAGCACTGAAGCTTTCTTT; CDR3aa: CAIREGGSTEAFF
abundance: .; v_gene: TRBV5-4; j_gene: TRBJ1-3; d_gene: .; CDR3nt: TGTGCCAGCAGCCCTCCCGGGACAAATGGAAACACCATATATTTT; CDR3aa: CASSPPGTNGNTIYF
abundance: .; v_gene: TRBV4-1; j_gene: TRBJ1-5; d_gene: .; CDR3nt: TGCGCCAGCAGCGCAGAGGTAGGTGGACAGCCCCAGCATTTT; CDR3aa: CASSAEVGGQPQHF
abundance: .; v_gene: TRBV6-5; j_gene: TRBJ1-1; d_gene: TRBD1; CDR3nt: TGTGCCAGCAGTTACGGATTAGGGGGCTTGAACACTGAAGCTTTCTTT; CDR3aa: CASSYGLGGLNTEAFF
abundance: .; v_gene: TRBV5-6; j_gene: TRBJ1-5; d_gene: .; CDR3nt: TGTGCCAGCAGCTTACTACCATTGGACGGGGGGAATCAGCCCCAGCATTTT; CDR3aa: CASSLLPLDGGNQPQHF
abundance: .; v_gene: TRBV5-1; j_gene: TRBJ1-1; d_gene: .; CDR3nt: TGCGCCAGCAGCTTGGAGGCCCAGGGGTTCACTGAAGCTTTCTTT; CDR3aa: CASSLEAQGFTEAFF